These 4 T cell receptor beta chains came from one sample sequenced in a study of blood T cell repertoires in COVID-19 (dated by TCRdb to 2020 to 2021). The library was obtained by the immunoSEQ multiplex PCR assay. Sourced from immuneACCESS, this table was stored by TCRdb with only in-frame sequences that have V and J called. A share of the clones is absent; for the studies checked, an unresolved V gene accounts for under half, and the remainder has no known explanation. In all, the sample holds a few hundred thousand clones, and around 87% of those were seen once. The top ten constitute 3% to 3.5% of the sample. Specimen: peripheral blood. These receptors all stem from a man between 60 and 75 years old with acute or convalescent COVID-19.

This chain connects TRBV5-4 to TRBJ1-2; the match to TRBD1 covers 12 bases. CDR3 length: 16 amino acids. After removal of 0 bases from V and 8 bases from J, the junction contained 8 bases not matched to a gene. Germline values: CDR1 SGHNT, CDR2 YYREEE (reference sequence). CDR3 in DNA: TGTGCCAGCAGCTTGGCCCTGGGACAGGGGGCGGAAGGCTACACCTTC. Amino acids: CASSLALGQGAEGYTF. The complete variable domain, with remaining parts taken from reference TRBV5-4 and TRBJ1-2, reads ETGVTQSPTHLIKTRGQQVTLRCSSQSGHNTVSWYQQALGQGPQFIFQYYREEENGRGNFPPRFSGLQFPNYSSELNVNALELDDSALYLCASSLALGQGAEGYTFGSGTRLTVV.

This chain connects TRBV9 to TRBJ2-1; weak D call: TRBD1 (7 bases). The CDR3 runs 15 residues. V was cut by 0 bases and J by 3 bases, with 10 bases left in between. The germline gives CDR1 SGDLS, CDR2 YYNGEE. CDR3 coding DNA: TGTGCCAGCAGCGTAGGCGGGACAGACTACAATGAGCAGTTCTTC. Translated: CASSVGGTDYNEQFF.

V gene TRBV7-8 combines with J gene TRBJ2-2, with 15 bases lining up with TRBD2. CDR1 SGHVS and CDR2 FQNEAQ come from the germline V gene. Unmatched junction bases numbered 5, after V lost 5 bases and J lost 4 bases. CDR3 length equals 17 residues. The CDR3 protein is CASSPRTSGGGTGELFF. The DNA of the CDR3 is TGTGCCAGCAGCCCCAGGACTAGCGGGGGGGGCACCGGGGAGCTGTTTTTT.

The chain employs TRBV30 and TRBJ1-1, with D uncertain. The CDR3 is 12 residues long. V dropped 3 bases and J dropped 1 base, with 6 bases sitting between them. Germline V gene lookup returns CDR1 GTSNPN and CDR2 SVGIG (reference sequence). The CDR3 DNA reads TGTGCCTGGAGGGTCGGGAACACTGAAGCTTTCTTT. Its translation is CAWRVGNTEAFF. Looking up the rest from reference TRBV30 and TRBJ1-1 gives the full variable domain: SQTIHQWPATLVQPVGSPLSLECTVEGTSNPNLYWYRQAAGRGLQLLFYSVGIGQISSEVPQNLSASRPQDRQFILSSKKLLLSDSGFYLCAWRVGNTEAFFGQGTRLTVV.